A single sample is the source of the 17 T cell receptor beta chains below, sequenced in a study of T cell responses to AZD1222 COVID-19 vaccine (dated by TCRdb to the early 2020s). The time point label, read with the paper, signifies: about 28 days (+/-7) after the second vaccine dose. Library preparation used the immunoSEQ multiplex PCR assay. TCRdb stores this immuneACCESS table with in-frame sequences only. Part of the clones is absent; in the studies checked, under half of the shortfall reflects unresolved V genes, and no reason is known for the rest. The table for this sample lists fewer than 70,000 clones; about 80% of them were counted only once. Around 15% of the sample belongs to the ten largest clones. The sample in question was peripheral blood, obtained 28 days after the second AZD1222 dose. The receptors were sampled from an adult who received the AZD1222 COVID-19 vaccine.

The gene calls are TRBV7-2 and TRBJ1-4; D uncertain. Germline CDR1 reads SGHTA; CDR2 reads FQGNSA. The germline V and J ends were trimmed by 2 bases and 0 bases, with 10 bases remaining between them. The CDR3 is 16 amino acids. In nucleotides, the CDR3 is TGTGCCAGCAGCTTAATCACAGCAGCAACTAATGAAAAACTGTTTTTT. Encoded protein: CASSLITAATNEKLFF.

The chain uses TRBV20-1 and TRBJ2-3, with D perhaps TRBD1 (5 bases). The CDR3 is 15 residues long. CDR1 and CDR2 from the germline V gene are DFQATT and SNEGSKA (reference sequence). Trimming took off 3 bases at V and 4 bases at J, with 17 bases between the two ends. The CDR3 DNA reads TGCAGTGCTAGTGCCCTAGGGGAACCCCCAGATACGCAGTATTTT. It is translated as CSASALGEPPDTQYF.

This sequence joins TRBV5-4 and TRBJ1-6; possible D gene TRBD1, 6 bases. The CDR3 covers 15 residues. V shed 1 base and J shed 7 bases, with 12 bases lying between them. The V gene's germline CDR1 is SGHNT and CDR2 YYREEE (reference sequence). The CDR3 DNA follows: TGTGCCAGCAGCTTGCGTGACAGGACAAATTCACCCCTCCACTTT. Its translation: CASSLRDRTNSPLHF. Variable domain in full (rest from reference TRBV5-4 and TRBJ1-6): ETGVTQSPTHLIKTRGQQVTLRCSSQSGHNTVSWYQQALGQGPQFIFQYYREEENGRGNFPPRFSGLQFPNYSSELNVNALELDDSALYLCASSLRDRTNSPLHFGNGTRLTVT.

The chain recombines TRBV13 with TRBJ2-7, with TRBD1 as a possible D gene (5 bases). CDR1 PRHDT and CDR2 FYEKMQ come from the germline V gene (reference sequence). Deletions cut 2 bases from V and 0 bases from J, with 8 bases between. There are 14 residues in the CDR3. The CDR3 reads CASSLNRNSYEQYF. In DNA, the CDR3 is TGTGCCAGCAGCTTAAACAGGAACTCCTACGAGCAGTACTTC.

The gene calls are TRBV24-1 and TRBJ1-1; D perhaps matches TRBD1 (6 bases). This CDR3 spans 13 amino acids. Trimming left V 5 bases short and J 7 bases short, with 13 bases between. Per germline, CDR1 KGHDR and CDR2 SFDVKD. Here the CDR3 reads CATSGPGANEAFF. Here the CDR3 DNA reads TGTGCCACCAGTGGGCCAGGGGCGAATGAAGCTTTCTTT.

The CDR3 loop reads CASSPGGGRETQYF. In nucleotides, the CDR3 is TGTGCCAGCAGCCCTGGCGGGGGGCGAGAGACCCAGTACTTC. The V and J genes are TRBV7-2 and TRBJ2-5; 8 bases map to TRBD2. CDR3 length: 14 amino acids. Germline V gene sequence: CDR1 SGHTA, CDR2 FQGNSA. Trimming took 5 bases from V and 4 from J; bases not matched to a gene: 6.

The gene calls are TRBV11-2 and TRBJ2-5; D is perhaps TRBD2 (6 bases). Germline V gene data show CDR1 as SGHAT and CDR2 as FQNNGV. V lost 5 bases and J lost 5, with 18 bases in between. The CDR3 contains 15 residues. In nucleotides, the CDR3 is TGTGCCAGCAGCCCGGTAATGGGGGGTGCTGAGACCCAGTACTTC. Its protein is CASSPVMGGAETQYF. The full variable domain, in which reference TRBV11-2 and TRBJ2-5 provide the parts outside the CDR3, is EAGVAQSPRYKIIEKRQSVAFWCNPISGHATLYWYQQILGQGPKLLIQFQNNGVVDDSQLPKDRFSAERLKGVDSTLKIQPAKLEDSAVYLCASSPVMGGAETQYFGPGTRLLVL.

The chain carries TRBV3-1 (or the pseudogene TRBV3-2) and TRBJ1-2; the D is unclear. V was trimmed by 0 bases and J by 3 bases, leaving 14 bases between them. Germline-derived CDR1 and CDR2 are LGHDT and YNNKEL (reference sequence). This CDR3 is 16 amino acids long. The CDR3 DNA is TGTGCCAGCAGCCAAGATCTGGTGCCCCCCCACTATGGCTACACCTTC. Residues: CASSQDLVPPHYGYTF.

This chain joins TRBV5-4 and TRBJ1-3, with TRBD1 as a possible D gene (6 bases). V was pared by 0 bases and J by 3 bases, with 13 bases between. CDR3 length equals 16 residues. Per the germline V gene, CDR1 is SGHNT and CDR2 is YYREEE (reference sequence). The CDR3 reads CASSLGGGHHGNTIYF. CDR3 nucleotide sequence: TGTGCCAGCAGCTTGGGTGGGGGACACCATGGAAACACCATATATTTT.

The rearrangement links TRBV10-3 to TRBJ1-1; D is undetermined. CDR3 length: 14 amino acids. Trimming removed 3 bases at V and 1 base at J, with 9 bases between. Per germline, CDR1 ENHRY and CDR2 SYGVKD. CDR3: CAISDRAQNTEAFF. The CDR3 nucleotides read TGTGCCATCAGTGATCGTGCCCAGAACACTGAAGCTTTCTTT.

This chain connects TRBV10-1 to TRBJ1-2; 8 nucleotides line up with TRBD1. This CDR3 is built from 15 residues. V shed 8 bases and J 7 bases; nucleotides not matched to a gene: 15. The germline gives CDR1 WNHNN, CDR2 SYGVQD (reference sequence). The CDR3, as DNA: TGCGCCAGCGAGCAGGGACAGGCGGAATTAAGTGGCTACACCTTC. Encoded protein: CASEQGQAELSGYTF.

V gene TRBV2 combines with J gene TRBJ1-5; perhaps TRBD1 as D (5 bases). Trimming stripped 6 bases from V and 7 bases from J, with 16 bases between. The CDR3 contains 14 residues. Per the germline V gene, CDR1 is SNHLY and CDR2 is FYNNEI. CDR3 sequence: CASSVSTAFQPQHF. CDR3 coding DNA: TGTGCCAGCAGCGTTTCGACAGCGTTCCAGCCCCAGCATTTT.

The V and J genes are TRBV6-4 and TRBJ1-2; D possibly corresponds to TRBD1 (5 bases). With 3 bases removed from V and 1 base from J, the gap between germline ends came to 15 bases. From germline, CDR1 is MRHNA and CDR2 SNTAGT. This CDR3 has 16 amino acids. The chain's CDR3 is CASSEEVGGFNYGYTF. In DNA, the CDR3 is TGTGCCAGCAGTGAAGAGGTCGGGGGGTTTAACTATGGCTACACCTTC.

This sequence joins TRBV12-3 or TRBV12-4 and TRBJ1-5; D is undetermined. This CDR3 comprises 12 residues. V lost 4 bases, J lost 5 bases, and 6 bases lay in between. The chain's CDR3 is CASSSSDQPQHF. Written as DNA, the CDR3 is TGTGCCAGCAGTTCCTCGGATCAGCCCCAGCATTTT.

In its sample, this clone was seen once. V usage is TRBV7-2 and J usage is TRBJ2-1, with D hard to call. The CDR3 has 14 residues. V was pared by 0 bases and J by 1 base, with 4 bases between. The V gene's germline CDR1 is SGHTA and CDR2 FQGNSA. DNA of the CDR3: TGTGCCAGCAGCTTAGCCGGTTCCTACAATGAGCAGTTCTTC. Amino acid sequence: CASSLAGSYNEQFF.

The chain uses TRBV4-1 and TRBJ2-4; TRBD2 matches at 14 bases. The V gene's germline CDR1 is MGHRA and CDR2 YSYEKL. The V segment lost 4 bases and the J segment 8 bases; nucleotides outside the gene matches: 10. The CDR3 runs 17 residues. The CDR3: CASSPSTSGGAYYIQYF. Here the CDR3 DNA reads TGCGCCAGCAGCCCGTCGACTAGCGGGGGGGCCTACTACATTCAGTACTTC.

The V gene is TRBV5-1, the J gene TRBJ1-5; D is possibly TRBD1 (5 bases). The CDR3 contains 14 residues. CDR1 SGHRS and CDR2 YFSETQ come from the germline V gene. The V end lost 1 base, the J end lost 6 bases, and 11 bases lay between the germline ends. CDR3: CASSLTGGTQPQHF. Here the CDR3 DNA reads TGCGCCAGCAGCTTGACCGGGGGGACTCAGCCCCAGCATTTT. Looking up the rest from reference TRBV5-1 and TRBJ1-5 gives the full variable domain: KAGVTQTPRYLIKTRGQQVTLSCSPISGHRSVSWYQQTPGQGLQFLFEYFSETQRNKGNFPGRFSGRQFSNSRSEMNVSTLELGDSALYLCASSLTGGTQPQHFGDGTRLSIL.